The 15 T cell receptor beta chains below all came from one sample that was sequenced in a study of shared clonotypes between healthy human individuals. Some clones are missing from TCRdb's copy, which holds only in-frame ones; the method was immunoSEQ multiplex PCR. The sample shows more than 1.2 million clones, about 98.5% of them seen only once. The material sequenced was naive CD4+ T cells sorted from blood. Stated subset: CD45RA+ positively selected. These receptors came from a man aged 30 to 39 in good health.

The chain couples TRBV7-2 to TRBJ2-5; D perhaps matches TRBD1 (6 bases). Trimming took 2 bases from V and 1 from J, leaving 14 bases between them. The CDR3 contains 16 residues. Germline V gene lookup returns CDR1 SGHTA and CDR2 FQGNSA. The CDR3 spells CASSLTGQYPQETQYF. DNA for the CDR3: TGTGCCAGCAGCTTAACTGGACAGTATCCCCAAGAGACCCAGTACTTC.

This rearrangement joins TRBV7-9 to TRBJ2-7; D not resolved. Trimming pared 3 bases from V and 3 bases from J, leaving 9 bases between. CDR1 SEHNR and CDR2 FQNEAQ come from the germline V gene (reference sequence). The length of the CDR3 is 13 residues. The CDR3 reads CASSFGGVYEQYF. DNA for the CDR3: TGTGCCAGCAGCTTTGGTGGGGTCTACGAGCAGTACTTC.

The rearrangement uses TRBV6-5 and TRBJ2-1; D remains unclear. The CDR3 is 15 amino acids. Germline CDR1 and CDR2: MNHEY and SVGAGI. V was clipped by 2 bases and J by 0 bases, with 8 bases between them. CDR3 in DNA: TGTGCCAGCAGTTACAGGCCCAGCTCCTACAATGAGCAGTTCTTC. Amino acids: CASSYRPSSYNEQFF.

The rearrangement uses TRBV5-1 and TRBJ2-1, with 13 bases identical to TRBD2. The CDR3 extends over 19 amino acids. Trimming cost V 2 bases and J 0 bases; bases outside gene matches: 8. Germline CDR1 reads SGHRS; CDR2 reads YFSETQ. CDR3 residues: CASSFPGTSGDSSYNEQFF. The CDR3 region has the DNA TGCGCCAGCAGCTTTCCCGGGACTAGCGGGGATAGCTCCTACAATGAGCAGTTCTTC.

J is TRBJ1-1 and V is TRBV2; D is unclear. CDR3 size: 15 residues. The germline V gene encodes CDR1 SNHLY and CDR2 FYNNEI. The germline V and J ends were trimmed by 5 bases and 1 base, with 14 bases remaining between them. CDR3 coding DNA: TGTGCCAGCAGTCCTACAACCCACGAGAACACTGAAGCTTTCTTT. Its translation is CASSPTTHENTEAFF.

The chain couples TRBV6-1 to TRBJ1-1; 9 bases match TRBD1. The germline gives CDR1 MNHNS, CDR2 SASEGT. This CDR3 contains 13 residues. The V and J ends lost 6 bases and 11 bases, in that order; junction bases with no gene match: 10. CDR3 nucleotides: TGTGCCAGCAGCTTGTTTCGGGACAGGGAGGCTTTCTTT. Its translation: CASSLFRDREAFF.

The genes are TRBV19 and TRBJ2-7; 7 bases match TRBD1. Germline values: CDR1 LNHDA, CDR2 SQIVND (reference sequence). The CDR3 covers 14 residues. The J segment lost 5 bases and the V segment lost 4 bases, leaving 8 bases of the junction unmatched. CDR3 sequence reads: CASSTHRGRDEQYF. CDR3 nucleotide sequence: TGTGCCAGTAGTACCCACAGGGGCAGGGACGAGCAGTACTTC.

The chain employs TRBV6-1 and TRBJ2-1; D is uncertain. This CDR3 comprises 13 residues. In germline, CDR1 is MNHNS, CDR2 SASEGT. V lost 4 bases to trimming and J lost 4 bases, with 8 bases between them. The DNA for the CDR3 is TGTGCCAGCAGTGGTGATACATACAATGAGCAGTTCTTC. Amino acids: CASSGDTYNEQFF.

With regard to this clone: Distinct nucleotide sequences in the sample also encode this CDR3. The chain links TRBV20-1 to TRBJ2-5; the D gene is possibly TRBD1 (5 bases). This CDR3 is built from 11 residues. Trimming took off 2 bases at V and 5 bases at J, with 6 bases between the two ends. Germline CDR1 and CDR2: DFQATT and SNEGSKA (reference sequence). The CDR3, as DNA: TGCAGTGCTAGACAGGGTGAGACCCAGTACTTC. Its protein is CSARQGETQYF.

This chain joins TRBV28 and TRBJ2-7; 7 positions agree with TRBD2. CDR3 length: 15 amino acids. Germline CDR1 and CDR2: MDHEN and SYDVKM. V gave up 3 bases and J gave up 2 bases; unmatched junction bases: 7. CDR3 nucleotide sequence: TGTGCCAGCAGTTTGAGTGAGCGGGGCCCCTACGAGCAGTACTTC. Residues: CASSLSERGPYEQYF.

The chain combines TRBV7-2 with TRBJ1-1; D not certain. Looked up from germline, CDR1 is SGHTA and CDR2 is FQGNSA. CDR3 length: 13 residues. V was shortened by 5 bases and J by 1 base, with 8 bases between the two germline ends. DNA for the CDR3: TGTGCCAGCAGCACTGGGCCGAACACTGAAGCTTTCTTT. As protein: CASSTGPNTEAFF.

The chain joins TRBV9 to TRBJ2-7, with D unclear. CDR3 length: 14 residues. Deletions cut 4 bases from V and 2 bases from J, with 13 bases between. CDR1 is SGDLS, CDR2 YYNGEE, per germline. The CDR3 sequence is CASSPPGPPYEQYF. The CDR3 nucleotides are TGTGCCAGCAGCCCCCCGGGTCCTCCCTACGAGCAGTACTTC. The whole variable domain, remainder taken from reference TRBV9 and TRBJ2-7, is DSGVTQTPKHLITATGQRVTLRCSPRSGDLSVYWYQQSLDQGLQFLIQYYNGEERAKGNILERFSAQQFPDLHSELNLSSLELGDSALYFCASSPPGPPYEQYFGPGTRLTVT.

The chain carries TRBV18 and TRBJ2-7; 10 bases map to TRBD1. Per germline, CDR1 KGHSH and CDR2 LQKENI. This CDR3 contains 14 residues. The V gene end was trimmed by 3 bases and the J gene end by 6 bases; junction bases not matched to a gene: 5. The CDR3 nucleotides read TGTGCCAGCTCACCCCGGGACAGGGGTAGCGAGCAGTACTTC. It is translated as CASSPRDRGSEQYF. The entire variable domain, with the rest obtained from reference TRBV18 and TRBJ2-7, is as follows: NAGVMQNPRHLVRRRGQEARLRCSPMKGHSHVYWYRQLPEEGLKFMVYLQKENIIDESGMPKERFSAEFPKEGPSILRIQQVVRGDSAAYFCASSPRDRGSEQYFGPGTRLTVT.

V and J are TRBV7-3 and TRBJ2-2, with 8 bases matching TRBD1. With 2 bases clipped from V and 3 bases from J, the junction kept 2 bases outside the gene matches. Germline CDR1 and CDR2: SGHTA and FQGTGA. The CDR3 extends over 15 amino acids. CDR3 nucleotide sequence: TGTGCCAGCAGCTTACAGGGGGCTCACACCGGGGAGCTGTTTTTT. Translated, it gives CASSLQGAHTGELFF.

The chain combines TRBV18 with TRBJ1-2, with TRBD1 as a possible D gene (6 bases). Germline CDR1 KGHSH, CDR2 LQKENI. Trimming stripped 5 bases from V and 4 bases from J, with 14 bases between. The CDR3 consists of 14 residues. CDR3 sequence: CASSTGLQGYGYTF. The CDR3 region has the DNA TGTGCCAGCTCAACAGGCCTACAGGGCTATGGCTACACCTTC.